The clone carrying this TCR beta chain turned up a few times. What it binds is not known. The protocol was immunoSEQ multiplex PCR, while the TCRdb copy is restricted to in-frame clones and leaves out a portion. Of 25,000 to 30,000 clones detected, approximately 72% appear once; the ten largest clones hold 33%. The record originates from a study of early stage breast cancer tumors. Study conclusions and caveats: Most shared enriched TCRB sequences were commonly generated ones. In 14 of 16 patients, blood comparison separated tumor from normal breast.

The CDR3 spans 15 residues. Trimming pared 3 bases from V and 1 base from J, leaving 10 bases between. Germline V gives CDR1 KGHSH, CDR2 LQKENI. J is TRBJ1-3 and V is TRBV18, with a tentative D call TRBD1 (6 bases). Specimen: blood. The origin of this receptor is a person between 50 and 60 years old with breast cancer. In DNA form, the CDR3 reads TGTGCCAGCTCACCCGACAGGCTTTCTGGAAACACCATATATTTT. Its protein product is CASSPDRLSGNTIYF.